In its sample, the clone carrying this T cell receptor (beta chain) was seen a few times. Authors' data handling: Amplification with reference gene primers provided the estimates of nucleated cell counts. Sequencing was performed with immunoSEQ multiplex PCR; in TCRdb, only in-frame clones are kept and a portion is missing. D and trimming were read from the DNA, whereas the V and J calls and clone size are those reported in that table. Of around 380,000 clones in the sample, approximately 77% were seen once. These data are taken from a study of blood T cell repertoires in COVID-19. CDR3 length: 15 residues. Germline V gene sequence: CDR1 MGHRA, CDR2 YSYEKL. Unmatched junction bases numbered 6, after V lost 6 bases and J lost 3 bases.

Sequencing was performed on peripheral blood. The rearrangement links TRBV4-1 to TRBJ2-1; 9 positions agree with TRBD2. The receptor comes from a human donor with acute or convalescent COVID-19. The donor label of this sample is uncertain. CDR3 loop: CASSPSGDNYNEQFF. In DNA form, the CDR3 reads TGCGCCAGCAGTCCTAGCGGGGATAACTACAATGAGCAGTTCTTC.